The 25 T cell receptor beta chains below come from one sample, sequenced in a study of cytomegalovirus exposure and HLA in healthy donors (dated by TCRdb to about 2017). Libraries were made using the immunoSEQ multiplex PCR assay. For the multiplex PCR, a mixture combining 60 forward primers for TCR Vbeta segments and 13 reverse primers for TCR Jbeta segments was used. This is the immuneACCESS table as TCRdb keeps it, with only in-frame sequences that have V and J called. A part of the clones is gone; compared with another copy, unresolved V genes explain less than half, and the rest is unexplained. The sample records 150,000 to 200,000 clones, approximately 71% of which are singletons. Jointly, the top ten make up about 7.7% of the sample. The specimen was PBMCs. Receptors were obtained from a woman aged 40 to 55 in good health and CMV-seropositive.

This clone was counted a few times. The V and J genes are TRBV18 and TRBJ2-5; 11 nucleotides align to TRBD1. V trimming: 6 bases; J trimming: 2 bases; junction bases outside the gene matches: 2. This CDR3 comprises 14 residues. Germline loops: CDR1 KGHSH, CDR2 LQKENI. The CDR3 loop reads CASSRDRGQETQYF. In nucleotides, the CDR3 is TGTGCCAGCTCCCGGGACAGGGGGCAAGAGACCCAGTACTTC.

This clone appeared a few times. CDR3 coding DNA: TGTGCCAGCAGCGACGATTTTCGGGGGGAGCGGGAGAGACATACGCAGTATTTT. It yields the protein CASSDDFRGERERHTQYF. The chain recombines TRBV21-1 with TRBJ2-3; the table names TRBD2, a call not compared with the DNA. TRBV21-1 is recorded as a pseudogene. CDR3 size: 18 residues.

The rearrangement links TRBV15 to TRBJ2-7; D perhaps matches TRBD1 (6 bases). Germline V CDR1 and CDR2: LNHNV, YYDKDF (reference sequence). Trimming cost V 4 bases and J 5 bases, with 21 bases left between them. The CDR3 consists of 16 residues. The DNA of the CDR3 is TGTGCCACCAGCACACCCGACAGGTCCCTCACTAACGAGCAGTACTTC. This translates into CATSTPDRSLTNEQYF.

This rearrangement joins TRBV19 to TRBJ1-1, with TRBD1 as a possible D gene (5 bases). The germline CDR1 and CDR2 sequences are LNHDA and SQIVND (reference sequence). V lost 4 bases and J 1 base, leaving 13 bases between the germline ends. The CDR3 has 15 amino acids. This CDR3 reads CASSTRGRGNTEAFF. DNA for the CDR3: TGTGCCAGTAGTACGCGGGGACGGGGGAACACTGAAGCTTTCTTT. Drawing the rest from reference TRBV19 and TRBJ1-1, the complete variable domain is DGGITQSPKYLFRKEGQNVTLSCEQNLNHDAMYWYRQDPGQGLRLIYYSQIVNDFQKGDIAEGYSVSREKKESFPLTVTSAQKNPTAFYLCASSTRGRGNTEAFFGQGTRLTVV.

V gene TRBV27 combines with J gene TRBJ1-3, with TRBD1 matching 7 bases. The CDR3 has 15 amino acids. Germline V gene sequence: CDR1 MNHEY, CDR2 SMNVEV (reference sequence). Trimming removed 5 bases from V and 2 bases from J; junction bases left unmatched: 6. The CDR3 loop reads CASSNSRGAGNTIYF. In DNA, the CDR3 is TGTGCCAGCAGTAATTCCAGGGGGGCTGGAAACACCATATATTTT.

In DNA form, the CDR3 reads TGCGCCAGCAGTGAAAATTTGGGACAGGGTGCGTTCTTC. Translation gives CASSENLGQGAFF. The chain employs TRBV10-2 and TRBJ2-1; 9 positions agree with TRBD1. CDR3 size: 13 residues. Unmatched junction bases numbered 9, after V lost 3 bases and J lost 15 bases. Germline CDR1 is WSHSY and CDR2 is SAAADI.

In its sample, this clone was seen a few times. The V gene is TRBV11-2, the J gene TRBJ2-6; 8 nucleotides match TRBD1. CDR3 length equals 17 residues. Germline-derived CDR1 and CDR2 are SGHAT and FQNNGV. With 5 bases clipped from V and 3 bases from J, the junction kept 9 bases outside the gene matches. This chain's CDR3 is CASSHLGTGGGANVLTF. For the CDR3, the DNA is TGTGCCAGCAGCCATTTGGGGACAGGTGGTGGGGCCAACGTCCTGACTTTC.

This clone was observed a handful of times. The chain carries TRBV6-1 and TRBJ1-5; 7 bases agree with TRBD1. Germline V lookup: CDR1 MNHNS, CDR2 SASEGT. V lost 6 bases and J lost 7; bases outside the gene matches: 6. The CDR3 length is 13 residues. In DNA, the CDR3 is TGTGCCAGCAGGACAGGGTTTGGCCAGCCCCAGCATTTT. It translates to CASRTGFGQPQHF.

This chain connects TRBV6-5 to TRBJ2-5, with D tentatively TRBD2 (5 bases). This CDR3 is built from 13 residues. V was cut by 4 bases and J by 2 bases, with 8 bases left in between. Looked up from germline, CDR1 is MNHEY and CDR2 is SVGAGI. CDR3 DNA: TGTGCCAGCAGTTGGACTTTACAAGAGACCCAGTACTTC. This gives the protein CASSWTLQETQYF.

This clone was seen only once. The V call is TRBV6-6, the J call TRBJ1-1, with D perhaps TRBD1 (6 bases). The CDR3 extends over 13 amino acids. Germline V gene lookup returns CDR1 MNHNY and CDR2 SVGAGI (reference sequence). The V gene lost 6 bases and the J gene lost 0 bases, with 8 bases spanning the gap. The CDR3 DNA follows: TGTGCCAGCAGAGACAGGATGAACACTGAAGCTTTCTTT. Translation gives CASRDRMNTEAFF.

This clone occurred once. This rearrangement joins TRBV14 to TRBJ1-1, with D possibly being TRBD1 (6 bases). The CDR3 has 15 residues. V gave up 4 bases and J gave up 11 bases, with 23 bases separating them. Germline lookup yields CDR1 SGHDN and CDR2 FVKESK. In DNA form, the CDR3 reads TGTGCCAGCAGCCGCCTGGACAGTTTTTTCGGGGCGGCTTTCTTT. This translates into CASSRLDSFFGAAFF.

As DNA, the CDR3 is TGTGCCAGCTCACCCCGGGACAGGGTTATTGGTCTGTACTTC. Translating it yields CASSPRDRVIGLYF. This sequence joins TRBV18 and TRBJ2-7; 9 bases are shared with TRBD1. Looked up from germline, CDR1 is KGHSH and CDR2 is LQKENI. The CDR3 has 14 amino acids. J was trimmed by 12 bases and V by 3 bases; bases with no gene match: 12.

The chain carries TRBV6-1 and TRBJ2-5; 9 positions agree with TRBD1. The CDR3 length is 15 residues. V shed 5 bases and J 2 bases; nucleotides not matched to a gene: 6. The V gene's germline CDR1 is MNHNS and CDR2 SASEGT. The DNA of the CDR3 is TGTGCCAGCAGTCTGACAGGGGGGCTACAAGAGACCCAGTACTTC. Translation gives CASSLTGGLQETQYF.

In this sample, this clone turned up once. The chain employs TRBV7-9 and TRBJ1-4; D is unclear. This CDR3 is 17 amino acids long. From germline, CDR1 is SEHNR and CDR2 FQNEAQ (reference sequence). The V end lost 1 base, the J end lost 1 base, and 13 bases lay between the germline ends. This chain's CDR3 is CASSLGHRGKTNEKLFF. The CDR3 bases are TGTGCCAGCAGCTTAGGCCATCGAGGGAAAACTAATGAAAAACTGTTTTTT. Full variable domain (outside the CDR3, taken from reference TRBV7-9 and TRBJ1-4): DTGVSQNPRHKITKRGQNVTFRCDPISEHNRLYWYRQTLGQGPEFLTYFQNEAQLEKSRLLSDRFSAERPKGSFSTLEIQRTEQGDSAMYLCASSLGHRGKTNEKLFFGSGTQLSVL.

This chain links TRBV12-5 with TRBJ1-1; 12 bases are shared with TRBD1. J was trimmed by 1 base and V by 0 bases; bases with no gene match: 9. The CDR3 has 19 residues. Per germline, CDR1 LGHNT and CDR2 FRNRAP. The CDR3 is CASGLVRGQGANPNTEAFF. The CDR3, as DNA: TGTGCTAGTGGTTTGGTTCGGGGACAGGGGGCTAACCCGAACACTGAAGCTTTCTTT.

This clone has only one observation. This chain uses TRBV7-2 with TRBJ1-5, with D possibly TRBD1 on 6 matching bases. The CDR3 spans 15 residues. The V gene's germline CDR1 is SGHTA and CDR2 FQGNSA. V was cut by 5 bases and J by 5 bases, with 16 bases left in between. The CDR3 sequence is CASSPRRGWDQPQHF. The DNA of the CDR3 is TGTGCCAGCAGCCCGAGAAGGGGGTGGGATCAGCCCCAGCATTTT.

The chain is built from TRBV5-1 and TRBJ2-3, with a tentative D call TRBD2 (5 bases). Trimming took 2 bases from V and 3 from J, leaving 13 bases between them. From germline, CDR1 is SGHRS and CDR2 YFSETQ. This CDR3 has 15 residues. The CDR3 DNA reads as TGCGCCAGCAGCTTCAACGGACTGGGAACAGATACGCAGTATTTT. It codes for CASSFNGLGTDTQYF.

The chain links TRBV10-2 to TRBJ2-7; D is undetermined. This CDR3 has 12 amino acids. From germline, CDR1 is WSHSY and CDR2 SAAADI. Trimming took 3 bases from V and 5 from J, leaving 8 bases between them. The CDR3 DNA is TGCGCCAGCAGTGAAAGCGCCGACGAGCAGTACTTC. Protein product: CASSESADEQYF.

The chain is built from TRBV7-2 and TRBJ2-4, with D possibly TRBD2 on 6 matching bases. The CDR3 sequence is 18 residues long. Germline V gene data show CDR1 as SGHTA and CDR2 as FQGNSA. The V end lost 2 bases, the J end lost 4 bases, and 21 bases lay between the germline ends. CDR3: CASSLTPTSWREKNIQYF. The CDR3 DNA follows: TGTGCCAGCAGCTTAACTCCTACTAGTTGGAGGGAGAAAAACATTCAGTACTTC.

This clone showed up just once. The gene calls are TRBV18 and TRBJ1-3; D is unresolved. V gave up 3 bases and J gave up 0 bases, with 3 bases separating them. This CDR3 is 13 amino acids long. Germline-derived CDR1 and CDR2 are KGHSH and LQKENI. Here the CDR3 reads CASSPLSGNTIYF. CDR3 DNA sequence: TGTGCCAGCTCACCCCTCTCTGGAAACACCATATATTTT.

This chain connects TRBV11-2 to TRBJ1-2; tentatively, D is TRBD1 (5 bases). The germline V gene encodes CDR1 SGHAT and CDR2 FQNNGV. Trimming cost V 1 base and J 7 bases, with 16 bases left between them. The CDR3 is 15 residues long. Here the CDR3 reads CASSLGRTSHTGYTF. CDR3 coding DNA: TGTGCCAGCAGCTTAGGACGGACAAGCCATACTGGCTACACCTTC.

CDR3 sequence (DNA): TGTGCCAGCTCACCTACGGGGACAGCGAACACCGGGGAGCTGTTTTTT. Encoded protein: CASSPTGTANTGELFF. The chain combines TRBV18 with TRBJ2-2, with TRBD1 identical over 7 bases. The CDR3 runs 16 residues. Trimming at V came to 3 bases and at J to 0 bases, leaving 4 bases not matched to a gene. Per the germline V gene, CDR1 is KGHSH and CDR2 is LQKENI.

The chain employs TRBV10-2 and TRBJ2-1; 9 bases align to TRBD2. The CDR3 is 14 residues long. V dropped 4 bases and J dropped 7; count of bases not matched to a gene: 5. Germline V gives CDR1 WSHSY, CDR2 SAAADI. The CDR3 DNA follows: TGCGCCAGCAGTGGTAGCGGGAGTTATAATGAGCAGTTCTTC. It yields the protein CASSGSGSYNEQFF.

The count of this clone is one. The gene calls are TRBV5-1 and TRBJ1-1; unclear D gene. Looked up from germline, CDR1 is SGHRS and CDR2 is YFSETQ. V shed 3 bases and J shed 0 bases, with 9 bases lying between them. The CDR3 is 14 amino acids. CDR3 nucleotides: TGCGCCAGCAGCTATGAACAGTTGAACACTGAAGCTTTCTTT. This sequence encodes CASSYEQLNTEAFF.

The gene calls are TRBV4-2 and TRBJ1-2; D might be TRBD1 (5 bases). Per the germline V gene, CDR1 is LGHNA and CDR2 is YNFKEQ. The CDR3 contains 16 residues. The V end lost 7 bases, the J end lost 6 bases, and 24 bases lay between the germline ends. CDR3 sequence (DNA): TGTGCCAGCAACCGACAAGGGGCCACCGTAATGGATGGCTACACCTTC. Its translation: CASNRQGATVMDGYTF.